This is a list of T cell receptor beta chains from one sample in a study of CD8 T cells in ankylosing spondylitis. TCRdb used MiXCR to reprocess the 5' RACE reads, holding one entry per CDR3 protein. Of under 200,000 distinct CDR3 sequences listed, 9.8% were seen once; the top ten hold less than 15%. Sequencing was carried out using blood, either unsorted or a sorted T cell fraction (not recorded which). The receptors here all came from a female donor with ankylosing spondylitis or in good health (not recorded which). CDR3s include the opening cysteine and the closing phenylalanine or tryptophan. The order of the fields is D gene, J gene, V gene, CDR3 length, clone size, CDR3 protein, CDR3 DNA. A D gene is named only where the DNA matches it firmly. A row's size may be missing; if present it is once, few, many or a size class.

D gene: .
J gene: TRBJ2-7
V gene: TRBV7-8
CDR3 length: 20
clone size: many
CDR3 protein: CASSFGSNPQLFHDPYEQYF
CDR3 DNA: TGTGCCAGCAGCTTCGGCTCTAATCCCCAACTTTTCCACGACCCCTACGAGCAGTACTTC

D gene: .
J gene: TRBJ2-5
V gene: TRBV27
CDR3 length: 15
clone size: .
CDR3 protein: CASSGVRPWEETQYF
CDR3 DNA: TGTGCCAGCAGTGGGGTGAGGCCTTGGGAAGAGACCCAGTACTTC

D gene: TRBD1
J gene: TRBJ1-6
V gene: TRBV27
CDR3 length: 14
clone size: .
CDR3 protein: CASSPWDRNTPLHF
CDR3 DNA: TGTGCCAGCAGTCCTTGGGACAGGAATACACCCCTCCACTTT

D gene: .
J gene: TRBJ2-7
V gene: TRBV7-2
CDR3 length: 15
clone size: many
CDR3 protein: CASSSEGTPPYEQYF
CDR3 DNA: TGTGCCAGCAGCTCCGAAGGGACACCTCCCTACGAGCAGTACTTC

D gene: TRBD2
J gene: TRBJ2-7
V gene: TRBV28
CDR3 length: 15
clone size: few
CDR3 protein: CASSLGTSGSYEQYF
CDR3 DNA: TGTGCCAGCTCCTTAGGCACTAGCGGGAGCTACGAGCAGTACTTC

D gene: .
J gene: TRBJ2-5
V gene: TRBV12-3/TRBV12-4
CDR3 length: 15
clone size: few
CDR3 protein: CASDKGALNQETQYF
CDR3 DNA: TGTGCCAGCGACAAAGGGGCTCTTAATCAAGAGACCCAGTACTTC

D gene: .
J gene: TRBJ1-2
V gene: TRBV14
CDR3 length: 15
clone size: .
CDR3 protein: CASSQDSGQFEGYTF
CDR3 DNA: TGTGCCAGCAGCCAAGATTCGGGCCAGTTCGAGGGCTACACCTTC

D gene: .
J gene: TRBJ2-7
V gene: TRBV10-2
CDR3 length: 14
clone size: few
CDR3 protein: CASTSGQWNYEQYF
CDR3 DNA: TGCGCCAGCACCTCGGGCCAGTGGAACTACGAGCAGTACTTC

D gene: .
J gene: TRBJ2-2
V gene: TRBV3-1
CDR3 length: 12
clone size: many
CDR3 protein: CASRTNTGELFF
CDR3 DNA: TGTGCCAGCAGGACTAACACCGGGGAGCTGTTTTTT

D gene: .
J gene: TRBJ1-1
V gene: TRBV13
CDR3 length: 15
clone size: .
CDR3 protein: CASSFLDHMNTEAFF
CDR3 DNA: TGTGCCAGCAGCTTTTTAGATCACATGAACACTGAAGCTTTCTTT

D gene: TRBD1
J gene: TRBJ2-7
V gene: TRBV7-2
CDR3 length: 15
clone size: .
CDR3 protein: CASSPRTGGYYEQYF
CDR3 DNA: TGTGCCAGCAGCCCCCGGACAGGGGGCTACTACGAGCAGTACTTC

D gene: .
J gene: TRBJ1-6
V gene: TRBV4-1
CDR3 length: 16
clone size: few
CDR3 protein: CASSQGEAEYNSPLHF
CDR3 DNA: TGCGCCAGCAGCCAAGGGGAGGCTGAATATAATTCACCCCTCCACTTT

D gene: .
J gene: TRBJ2-1
V gene: TRBV28
CDR3 length: 14
clone size: few
CDR3 protein: CASGFSGIGAEQFF
CDR3 DNA: TGTGCCAGCGGGTTCTCCGGGATCGGTGCTGAGCAGTTCTTC

D gene: .
J gene: TRBJ1-1
V gene: TRBV25-1
CDR3 length: 14
clone size: many
CDR3 protein: CASSEFGGDTEAFF
CDR3 DNA: TGTGCCAGCAGTGAATTTGGGGGTGACACTGAAGCTTTCTTT

D gene: .
J gene: TRBJ2-3
V gene: TRBV27
CDR3 length: 14
clone size: .
CDR3 protein: CASSWGAGTDTQYF
CDR3 DNA: TGTGCCAGCAGTTGGGGGGCTGGCACAGATACGCAGTATTTT

D gene: TRBD1
J gene: TRBJ2-3
V gene: TRBV4-3
CDR3 length: 17
clone size: few
CDR3 protein: CASSQDRQGTHTDTQYF
CDR3 DNA: TGCGCCAGCAGCCAAGATCGACAGGGGACCCACACAGATACGCAGTATTTT

D gene: TRBD2
J gene: TRBJ2-1
V gene: TRBV7-6
CDR3 length: 13
clone size: .
CDR3 protein: CASSYNLAGEQFF
CDR3 DNA: TGTGCCAGCAGCTACAATTTAGCGGGTGAGCAGTTCTTC

D gene: .
J gene: TRBJ2-1
V gene: TRBV20-1
CDR3 length: 11
clone size: few
CDR3 protein: CSAPDSGWQFF
CDR3 DNA: TGCAGTGCTCCCGATAGTGGGTGGCAGTTCTTC

D gene: TRBD2
J gene: TRBJ2-7
V gene: TRBV7-3
CDR3 length: 14
clone size: many
CDR3 protein: CASSFSGGSYEQYF
CDR3 DNA: TGTGCCAGCAGCTTCTCCGGCGGGAGTTACGAGCAGTACTTC

D gene: .
J gene: TRBJ1-6
V gene: TRBV7-3
CDR3 length: 15
clone size: .
CDR3 protein: CASSLTSDTSSPLHF
CDR3 DNA: TGTGCCAGCAGCTTAACCTCTGATACCAGCTCACCCCTCCACTTT

D gene: .
J gene: TRBJ2-1
V gene: TRBV7-9
CDR3 length: 12
clone size: many
CDR3 protein: CAHGQSYNEQFF
CDR3 DNA: TGTGCCCATGGGCAGTCCTACAATGAGCAGTTCTTC

D gene: .
J gene: TRBJ2-2
V gene: TRBV7-8
CDR3 length: 16
clone size: many
CDR3 protein: CASSLSAGASRGELFF
CDR3 DNA: TGTGCCAGCAGCTTAAGTGCCGGGGCTTCTCGAGGGGAGCTGTTTTTT

D gene: TRBD2
J gene: TRBJ2-5
V gene: TRBV29-1
CDR3 length: 13
clone size: few
CDR3 protein: CSAVAGLLETQYF
CDR3 DNA: TGCAGCGCTGTAGCGGGCCTGTTGGAGACCCAGTACTTC

D gene: TRBD2
J gene: TRBJ2-7
V gene: TRBV7-2
CDR3 length: 16
clone size: .
CDR3 protein: CASSSGLAGGGYEQYF
CDR3 DNA: TGTGCCAGCAGCTCCGGACTAGCGGGAGGAGGATACGAGCAGTACTTC

D gene: .
J gene: TRBJ2-1
V gene: TRBV20-1
CDR3 length: 16
clone size: .
CDR3 protein: CSARPDERSSYNEQFF
CDR3 DNA: TGCAGTGCAAGACCCGACGAGCGAAGCTCCTACAATGAGCAGTTCTTC

D gene: TRBD1
J gene: TRBJ1-6
V gene: TRBV4-3
CDR3 length: 20
clone size: .
CDR3 protein: CASSQDSPGRGSSYNSPLHF
CDR3 DNA: TGCGCCAGCAGCCAAGATTCCCCGGGCAGGGGGAGCTCCTATAATTCACCCCTCCACTTT

D gene: .
J gene: TRBJ1-5
V gene: TRBV20-1
CDR3 length: 14
clone size: few
CDR3 protein: CSARDLGGGQPQHF
CDR3 DNA: TGCAGTGCTAGAGATCTAGGGGGTGGCCAGCCCCAGCATTTT

D gene: TRBD2
J gene: TRBJ2-2
V gene: TRBV2
CDR3 length: 15
clone size: .
CDR3 protein: CASSVGTSSTGELFF
CDR3 DNA: TGTGCCAGCAGTGTCGGGACTAGCAGCACCGGGGAGCTGTTTTTT

D gene: .
J gene: TRBJ2-7
V gene: TRBV6-2/TRBV6-3
CDR3 length: 11
clone size: .
CDR3 protein: CASQRGYEQYF
CDR3 DNA: TGTGCCAGCCAACGCGGGTACGAGCAGTACTTC

D gene: .
J gene: TRBJ1-2
V gene: TRBV27
CDR3 length: 15
clone size: .
CDR3 protein: CASTTYGGASYGYTF
CDR3 DNA: TGTGCCAGCACCACGTATGGAGGGGCTTCCTATGGCTACACCTTC

D gene: .
J gene: TRBJ2-3
V gene: TRBV6-5
CDR3 length: 16
clone size: many
CDR3 protein: CASRDRTSEGTDTQYF
CDR3 DNA: TGTGCCAGCAGAGACAGGACCTCAGAGGGCACAGATACGCAGTATTTT

D gene: .
J gene: TRBJ2-1
V gene: TRBV27
CDR3 length: 16
clone size: many
CDR3 protein: CASSLSTDPPYNEQFF
CDR3 DNA: TGTGCCAGCAGTTTATCTACGGACCCCCCTTACAATGAGCAGTTCTTC

D gene: TRBD2
J gene: TRBJ2-3
V gene: TRBV7-9
CDR3 length: 16
clone size: .
CDR3 protein: CASSETSGRSGDTQYF
CDR3 DNA: TGTGCCAGCAGTGAAACTAGCGGGAGATCAGGAGATACGCAGTATTTT

D gene: .
J gene: TRBJ1-2
V gene: TRBV7-1
CDR3 length: 11
clone size: .
CDR3 protein: CASSSPGGYTF
CDR3 DNA: TGTGCCAGCAGCTCCCCGGGAGGCTACACCTTC

D gene: .
J gene: TRBJ1-1
V gene: TRBV7-8
CDR3 length: 12
clone size: few
CDR3 protein: CASSSDSPEAFF
CDR3 DNA: TGTGCCAGCAGCTCCGACTCTCCTGAAGCTTTCTTT

D gene: TRBD2
J gene: TRBJ2-3
V gene: TRBV10-3
CDR3 length: 17
clone size: .
CDR3 protein: CAISETSGGYSTDTQYF
CDR3 DNA: TGTGCCATCAGTGAGACTAGCGGGGGTTATAGCACAGATACGCAGTATTTT

D gene: .
J gene: TRBJ1-1
V gene: TRBV12-3/TRBV12-4
CDR3 length: 15
clone size: few
CDR3 protein: CASSIAGRTDTEAFF
CDR3 DNA: TGTGCCAGCAGTATAGCAGGGAGAACCGACACTGAAGCTTTCTTT

D gene: .
J gene: TRBJ2-7
V gene: TRBV7-7
CDR3 length: 14
clone size: few
CDR3 protein: CASSLRGSGYEQYF
CDR3 DNA: TGTGCCAGCAGCTTACGGGGGTCTGGCTACGAGCAGTACTTC

D gene: .
J gene: TRBJ2-4
V gene: TRBV2
CDR3 length: 17
clone size: .
CDR3 protein: CASSEWFTGGSKNIQYF
CDR3 DNA: TGTGCCAGCAGTGAGTGGTTTACAGGAGGTTCCAAAAACATTCAGTACTTC

D gene: TRBD1
J gene: TRBJ2-7
V gene: TRBV9
CDR3 length: 15
clone size: few
CDR3 protein: CASSVEDRGPHEQYF
CDR3 DNA: TGTGCCAGCAGCGTAGAAGACAGGGGGCCCCACGAGCAGTACTTC

D gene: .
J gene: TRBJ2-7
V gene: TRBV11-2
CDR3 length: 16
clone size: .
CDR3 protein: CASSPEIYSGQDEQYF
CDR3 DNA: TGTGCCAGCAGCCCAGAGATTTACTCTGGGCAGGACGAGCAGTACTTC

D gene: .
J gene: TRBJ2-7
V gene: TRBV27
CDR3 length: 13
clone size: many
CDR3 protein: CASSLGVTYEQYF
CDR3 DNA: TGTGCCAGCAGCTTGGGGGTCACCTACGAGCAGTACTTC

D gene: TRBD2
J gene: TRBJ2-3
V gene: TRBV3-1
CDR3 length: 15
clone size: many
CDR3 protein: CASSYVAGVVDTQYF
CDR3 DNA: TGTGCCAGCAGCTACGTAGCGGGAGTAGTGGATACGCAGTATTTT

D gene: .
J gene: TRBJ1-5
V gene: TRBV4-1
CDR3 length: 15
clone size: .
CDR3 protein: CASSLGTVSNQPQHF
CDR3 DNA: TGCGCCAGCAGCCTAGGAACAGTTAGCAATCAGCCCCAGCATTTT

D gene: .
J gene: TRBJ2-7
V gene: TRBV5-5
CDR3 length: 14
clone size: .
CDR3 protein: CASSLEVLVDEQYF
CDR3 DNA: TGTGCCAGCAGCTTGGAGGTTTTAGTGGACGAGCAGTACTTC

D gene: TRBD2
J gene: TRBJ2-1
V gene: TRBV4-3
CDR3 length: 17
clone size: few
CDR3 protein: CASSQDRRVAGVNEQFF
CDR3 DNA: TGCGCCAGCAGCCAAGATAGGAGAGTAGCGGGAGTGAATGAGCAGTTCTTC

D gene: .
J gene: TRBJ1-2
V gene: TRBV9
CDR3 length: 15
clone size: many
CDR3 protein: CASSVHGLGNYGYTF
CDR3 DNA: TGTGCCAGCAGCGTCCATGGTCTGGGTAACTATGGCTACACCTTC

D gene: .
J gene: TRBJ2-7
V gene: TRBV20-1
CDR3 length: 19
clone size: .
CDR3 protein: CSARDSQGFSGALSYEQYF
CDR3 DNA: TGCAGTGCTAGAGATAGTCAGGGTTTTAGCGGAGCCCTCTCCTACGAGCAGTACTTC

D gene: .
J gene: TRBJ1-1
V gene: TRBV30
CDR3 length: 13
clone size: few
CDR3 protein: CAWSVAGNTEAFF
CDR3 DNA: TGTGCCTGGAGTGTTGCCGGGAACACTGAAGCTTTCTTT